This TCR beta chain stems from a study of T cell repertoires in cytomegalovirus infection. About the research overall: Well-studied HLA-B-restricted CMV epitopes were used in the study alongside recently identified HLA-C-restricted ones. Shared public TCR beta signatures pointed to both CMV infection and a matching HLA type. Study-wide results and limits: HLA-C-restricted CMV-specific TCR beta clonotypes were dominant in the ex vivo response.

The CDR3 contains 17 residues. Between the trimmed V and J ends, which lost 0 bases and 0 bases, there was a span of 17 bases. Germline lookup yields CDR1 DFQATT and CDR2 SNEGSKA (reference sequence). This clonotype was observed a handful of times. The antigen is not known. TCRdb itself ran the reads through MiXCR, one entry per CDR3 protein. The data hold 200,000 or so distinct CDR3 sequences, with roughly 34% observed a single time. V usage is TRBV20-1 and J usage is TRBJ1-1; no clear D. The receptor was isolated from a human donor in good health (CMV status not recorded). Some clones in this sample may be carry-over from other donors' samples. The specimen was CD8+ T cells from cultured PBMCs, collected from culture after CMV antigen stimulation. The CDR3 region is CSARDVWQDDMNTEAFF. CDR3 in DNA: TGCAGTGCTAGAGATGTCTGGCAGGACGATATGAACACTGAAGCTTTCTTT.